This is a list of T cell receptor beta chains from one sample in a study of vaccination and CD4 T cells after COVID-19. Their target antigens are unknown. TCRdb ran MiXCR on the PCR reads and lists one entry per CDR3 protein. The sample records about 3,600 distinct CDR3 sequences, about 30% being singletons. Sequenced input: CD4+ T cells from blood, cultured in vitro. Receptors were obtained from a human donor who had recovered from COVID-19. CDR3s include the opening cysteine and the closing phenylalanine or tryptophan. The D gene is left open where the match is weak. Clone sizes are given selectively: once, few, many, or a class where the clone is expanded.

v_gene	d_gene	j_gene	abundance	CDR3aa	CDR3nt
TRBV6-1	NA	TRBJ2-7	medium-sized	CASIWTPGAGEQYF	TGTGCCAGCATTTGGACTCCAGGGGCGGGCGAGCAGTACTTC
TRBV11-2	NA	TRBJ1-2	NA	CASSLMGLNYGYTF	TGTGCCAGCAGCCTCATGGGACTGAACTATGGCTACACCTTC
TRBV11-2	NA	TRBJ1-6	few	CASSLGGQGSPLHF	TGTGCCAGCAGCTTAGGGGGGCAAGGTTCACCCCTCCACTTT
TRBV11-3	NA	TRBJ2-1	medium-sized	CASSLNLRNEQFF	TGTGCCAGCAGCTTGAACTTGAGGAATGAGCAGTTCTTC
TRBV10-3	NA	TRBJ2-7	NA	CAITPGLQVEQYF	TGTGCCATCACTCCGGGACTTCAGGTCGAGCAGTACTTC
TRBV5-4	NA	TRBJ1-5	NA	CASSVAGGEPQHF	TGTGCCAGCAGTGTCGCAGGAGGGGAGCCCCAGCATTTT
TRBV10-3	NA	TRBJ2-1	NA	CAAGEANEQFF	TGTGCCGCAGGAGAGGCGAATGAGCAGTTCTTC
TRBV3-1	TRBD2	TRBJ2-1	medium-sized	CASSQDFSGGETHEQFF	TGTGCCAGCAGCCAAGATTTTAGCGGGGGGGAGACCCATGAGCAGTTCTTC
TRBV9	TRBD2	TRBJ2-5	few	CASSASGRGGGETQYF	TGTGCCAGCAGCGCTAGCGGGCGGGGAGGCGGAGAGACCCAGTACTTC
TRBV7-2	TRBD1	TRBJ2-5	NA	CASLSQGQGNGETQYF	TGTGCCAGCTTATCGCAGGGACAGGGAAACGGAGAGACCCAGTACTTC
TRBV19	NA	TRBJ1-3	NA	CASSSGRRNTIYF	TGTGCCAGTAGTTCCGGTCGAAGAAACACCATATATTTT
TRBV5-1	NA	TRBJ2-5	NA	CASSWRGHQETQYF	TGCGCCAGCAGCTGGCGGGGACACCAAGAGACCCAGTACTTC
TRBV4-1	NA	TRBJ1-2	NA	CASSQEAWGYTF	TGCGCCAGCAGCCAAGAGGCCTGGGGCTACACCTTC
TRBV20-1	TRBD2	TRBJ2-1	medium-sized	CSARDMAGRDEQFF	TGCAGTGCTAGAGATATGGCGGGGAGGGATGAGCAGTTCTTC
TRBV20-1	NA	TRBJ2-2	few	CSASGVVNTGELFF	TGCAGTGCTAGTGGGGTCGTGAACACCGGGGAGCTGTTTTTT
TRBV20-1	TRBD1	TRBJ1-2	few	CSARDPGGYGYTF	TGCAGTGCTAGAGATCCAGGGGGCTATGGCTACACCTTC
TRBV6-5	NA	TRBJ1-5	medium-sized	CASSSYSDQPQHF	TGTGCCAGCAGTTCATATTCCGATCAGCCCCAGCATTTT
TRBV19	TRBD2	TRBJ2-5	NA	CASSIGVAGDLNYQETQYF	TGTGCCAGTAGTATAGGAGTAGCGGGGGATCTGAATTATCAAGAGACCCAGTACTTC
TRBV2	NA	TRBJ2-4	NA	CASSEARPGGLNIQYF	TGTGCCAGCAGTGAAGCCCGTCCGGGGGGCCTGAACATTCAGTACTTC
TRBV27	NA	TRBJ1-5	NA	CASSSRPGGVSNSPQHF	TGTGCCAGCAGTTCCCGACCGGGGGGGGTTTCTAACTCGCCCCAGCATTTT
TRBV18	NA	TRBJ1-2	few	CASSPQTDYGYTF	TGTGCCAGCTCACCACAAACGGACTATGGCTACACCTTC
TRBV15	NA	TRBJ1-1	NA	CATSRDRPGQAFF	TGTGCCACCAGCAGAGATCGTCCAGGGCAGGCTTTCTTT
TRBV7-6	NA	TRBJ1-1	NA	CASSGSGGEAFF	TGTGCCAGCAGCGGGTCGGGGGGCGAAGCTTTCTTT
TRBV25-1	NA	TRBJ1-1	NA	CASSATALNTEAFF	TGTGCCAGCAGTGCGACAGCTTTGAACACTGAAGCTTTCTTT
TRBV20-1	TRBD1	TRBJ2-1	NA	CSADRANEQFF	TGCAGTGCCGACAGGGCCAATGAGCAGTTCTTC
TRBV6-1	TRBD1	TRBJ1-4	NA	CATRTGSTNEKLFF	TGTGCCACAAGGACAGGGTCAACTAATGAAAAACTGTTTTTT
TRBV30	NA	TRBJ2-6	NA	CAWSPGSSGANVLTF	TGTGCCTGGAGTCCGGGGAGCTCTGGGGCCAACGTCCTGACTTTC
TRBV24-1	NA	TRBJ2-3	few	CATSDLLQAMGTDTQYF	TGTGCCACCAGTGATTTGTTACAGGCTATGGGCACAGATACGCAGTATTTT
TRBV27	NA	TRBJ1-1	few	CASRSLTQLGEAFF	TGTGCCAGCAGGTCCCTCACCCAACTTGGGGAAGCTTTCTTT
TRBV20-1	NA	TRBJ2-7	NA	CSARAPGPGYEQYF	TGCAGTGCTAGAGCCCCAGGCCCGGGCTACGAGCAGTACTTC
TRBV28	NA	TRBJ1-3	NA	CASSLSGTGNTIYF	TGTGCCAGCAGTTTATCCGGGACTGGAAACACCATATATTTT
TRBV5-1	TRBD1	TRBJ2-3	NA	CASSLGDRASDTQYF	TGCGCCAGCAGCTTGGGGGACAGGGCCTCCGATACGCAGTATTTT
TRBV6-1	TRBD1	TRBJ2-1	few	CASSALQGARDEQFF	TGTGCCAGCAGTGCTTTACAGGGGGCTAGGGATGAGCAGTTCTTC
TRBV6-1	TRBD2	TRBJ2-3	NA	CASSRTRDTQYF	TGTGCCAGCAGTCGGACTAGAGATACGCAGTATTTT
TRBV20-1	NA	TRBJ1-1	few	CSASPGDKRGQTEAFF	TGCAGTGCTAGCCCAGGTGATAAGAGGGGCCAAACTGAAGCTTTCTTT
TRBV20-1	NA	TRBJ1-1	NA	CSAPVAENGEAFF	TGCAGTGCTCCTGTGGCAGAGAACGGTGAAGCTTTCTTT
TRBV12-3/TRBV12-4	NA	TRBJ2-1	NA	CASSLARRSSYNEQFF	TGTGCCAGCAGTTTAGCGCGGAGGAGCTCCTACAATGAGCAGTTCTTC
TRBV20-1	NA	TRBJ2-2	NA	CSAKVGGDTGELFF	TGCAGTGCTAAGGTCGGAGGGGACACCGGGGAGCTGTTTTTT
TRBV19	NA	TRBJ2-7	NA	CASSIGRASYEQYF	TGTGCCAGTAGTATCGGTAGAGCCTCCTACGAGCAGTACTTC
TRBV7-9	NA	TRBJ1-1	NA	CASSSRDGTNTEAFF	TGTGCCAGCAGCTCACGGGACGGCACGAACACTGAAGCTTTCTTT
TRBV20-1	NA	TRBJ2-1	few	CSALQGGGLWEQFF	TGCAGTGCGCTACAGGGAGGGGGTTTGTGGGAGCAGTTCTTC
TRBV6-5	NA	TRBJ1-1	NA	CASSSVRVSEAFF	TGTGCCAGCAGTTCAGTCAGGGTTTCTGAAGCTTTCTTT
TRBV6-1	NA	TRBJ2-3	NA	CASRLVPTDTQYF	TGTGCCAGCCGACTAGTTCCCACAGATACGCAGTATTTT
TRBV6-1	NA	TRBJ1-5	NA	CASSKDSLGVSNQPQHF	TGTGCCAGCAGTAAGGACTCGTTGGGGGTGAGCAATCAGCCCCAGCATTTT
TRBV12-5	TRBD1	TRBJ1-2	few	CASGGDRVINGYTF	TGTGCTAGTGGGGGGGACAGGGTAATAAATGGCTACACCTTC
TRBV7-6	NA	TRBJ1-6	few	CASSLGGDHGASPLHF	TGTGCCAGCAGCCTAGGGGGAGACCACGGCGCTTCACCCCTCCACTTT
TRBV2	TRBD1	TRBJ1-3	NA	CASSPDRGGYTIYF	TGTGCCAGCAGTCCCGACAGGGGAGGCTACACCATATATTTT
TRBV19	TRBD1	TRBJ1-1	few	CASTPSRQGAAEAFF	TGTGCCAGTACCCCCTCGCGACAGGGGGCTGCTGAAGCTTTCTTT
TRBV30	TRBD1	TRBJ1-2	few	CAWSNRGYGYTF	TGTGCCTGGAGTAACAGGGGGTATGGCTACACCTTC
TRBV20-1	NA	TRBJ1-2	few	CSARDRTDSNYGYTF	TGCAGTGCTAGAGATCGAACGGACTCTAACTATGGCTACACCTTC
TRBV7-9	TRBD1	TRBJ2-5	few	CASSRDRGSLETQYF	TGTGCCAGCAGCCGGGACAGGGGATCACTGGAGACCCAGTACTTC
TRBV20-1	NA	TRBJ1-4	NA	CSALVSPNYEKLFF	TGCAGTGCTCTAGTCTCTCCTAACTATGAAAAACTGTTTTTT
TRBV24-1	NA	TRBJ1-5	NA	CATISPGIYYSNQPQHF	TGTGCCACCATAAGCCCAGGGATATACTATAGCAATCAGCCCCAGCATTTT